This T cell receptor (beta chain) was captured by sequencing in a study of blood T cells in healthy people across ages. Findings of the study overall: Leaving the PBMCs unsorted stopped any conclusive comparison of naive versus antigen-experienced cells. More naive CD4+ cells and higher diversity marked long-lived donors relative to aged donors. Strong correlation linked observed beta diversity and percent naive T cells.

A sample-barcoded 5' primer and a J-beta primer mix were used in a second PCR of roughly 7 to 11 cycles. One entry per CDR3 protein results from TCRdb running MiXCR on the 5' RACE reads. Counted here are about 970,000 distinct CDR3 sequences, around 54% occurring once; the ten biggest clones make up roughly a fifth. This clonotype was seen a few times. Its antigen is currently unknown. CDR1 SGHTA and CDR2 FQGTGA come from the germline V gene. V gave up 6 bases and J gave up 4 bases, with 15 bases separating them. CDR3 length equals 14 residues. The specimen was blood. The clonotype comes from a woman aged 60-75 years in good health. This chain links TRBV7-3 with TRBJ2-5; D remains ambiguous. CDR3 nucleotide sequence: TGTGCCAGCAGTCAAGGTCCCCTAGGAGAGACCCAGTACTTC. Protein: CASSQGPLGETQYF.